These 17 T cell receptor beta chains originate from one sample sequenced in a study of T cell responses to AZD1222 COVID-19 vaccine. Only in-frame clones appear in the TCRdb table, and some are missing; sequencing was by immunoSEQ multiplex PCR. The sample consists of approximately 190,000 clones, roughly 88% of them appearing once. This sample comprised peripheral blood, obtained on day 0 of AZD1222 vaccination. The source of these receptors is an adult in good health.

This clone was seen more than once but under ten times. The chain recombines TRBV27 with TRBJ1-4; D remains ambiguous. With 0 bases removed from V and 0 bases from J, the gap between germline ends came to 14 bases. From germline, CDR1 is MNHEY and CDR2 SMNVEV (reference sequence). The CDR3 consists of 18 residues. CDR3 region: CASSLSRARATTNEKLFF. The DNA for the CDR3 is TGTGCCAGCAGTTTATCGAGGGCCCGAGCTACAACTAATGAAAAACTGTTTTTT.

CDR3 amino acids: CASSLDRVGGYTF. The CDR3 region has the DNA TGCGCCAGCAGTCTCGACAGGGTTGGCGGCTACACCTTC. This sequence joins TRBV10-1 and TRBJ1-2, with 7 bases matching TRBD1. The length of the CDR3 is 13 residues. In germline, CDR1 is WNHNN, CDR2 SYGVQD (reference sequence). The ends lost 5 bases at V and 8 bases at J; junction bases unmatched: 8.

Here the CDR3 DNA reads TGTGCCAGCAGTTTAGCAGGAGATACGCAGTATTTT. It yields the protein CASSLAGDTQYF. The rearrangement links TRBV6-5 to TRBJ2-3; D gene unclear. V lost 4 bases and J lost 5, with 7 bases in between. The CDR3 is 12 residues long. Per germline, CDR1 MNHEY and CDR2 SVGAGI.

The chain links TRBV9 to TRBJ2-5; TRBD2 might be the D (5 bases). Trimming removed 3 bases at V and 5 bases at J, with 11 bases between. In germline, CDR1 is SGDLS, CDR2 YYNGEE. The CDR3 is made up of 13 amino acids. CDR3 amino acids: CASSAGVRETQYF. The CDR3 DNA sequence: TGTGCCAGCAGCGCCGGGGTACGGGAGACCCAGTACTTC.

This sequence joins TRBV3-1 (or the pseudogene TRBV3-2) and TRBJ1-1; D call uncertain. Germline V CDR1 and CDR2: LGHDT, YNNKEL (reference sequence). Between the trimmed V and J ends, which lost 1 base and 5 bases, there was a span of 8 bases. This CDR3 is built from 13 residues. The CDR3 DNA reads TGTGCCAGCAGCCAAGCTCTGGGGACTGAAGCTTTCTTT. Translating it yields CASSQALGTEAFF.

This chain connects TRBV28 to TRBJ1-4, with TRBD1 identical over 7 bases. Germline V CDR1 and CDR2: MDHEN, SYDVKM. The CDR3 totals 15 residues. Unmatched junction bases numbered 11, after V lost 5 bases and J lost 8 bases. CDR3 DNA: TGTGCCAGCAGTGGCCTTCAGGGGGGGGTAGAAAAACTGTTTTTT. Translating gives CASSGLQGGVEKLFF.

V usage is TRBV6-2 or TRBV6-3 and J usage is TRBJ1-1, with D unresolved. The germline V gene has CDR1 MNHEY and CDR2 SVGEGT. V was pared by 1 base and J by 11 bases, with 8 bases between. CDR3 length: 11 amino acids. The CDR3 nucleotides read TGTGCCAGCAGTTACTATGGGCGGGCTTTCTTT. It codes for CASSYYGRAFF.

The rearrangement uses TRBV27 and TRBJ2-3, with D possibly being TRBD2 (6 bases). The germline gives CDR1 MNHEY, CDR2 SMNVEV (reference sequence). CDR3 size: 16 residues. Trimming cost V 4 bases and J 0 bases, with 14 bases left between them. CDR3 nucleotides: TGTGCCAGCAGTTGGTTCCGGGACTCTAGCACAGATACGCAGTATTTT. Amino acid sequence: CASSWFRDSSTDTQYF.

This chain uses TRBV28 with TRBJ2-1; perhaps TRBD1 as D (5 bases). V was shortened by 1 base and J by 6 bases, with 7 bases between the two germline ends. The V gene's germline CDR1 is MDHEN and CDR2 SYDVKM. The CDR3 extends over 13 amino acids. CDR3 residues: CASSLLGVNEQFF. In nucleotides, the CDR3 is TGTGCCAGCAGTTTATTAGGGGTCAATGAGCAGTTCTTC. Variable domain in full (rest from reference TRBV28 and TRBJ2-1): DVKVTQSSRYLVKRTGEKVFLECVQDMDHENMFWYRQDPGLGLRLIYFSYDVKMKEKGDIPEGYSVSREKKERFSLILESASTNQTSMYLCASSLLGVNEQFFGPGTRLTVL.

The gene calls are TRBV27 and TRBJ2-7; D is perhaps TRBD1 (6 bases). V was cut by 6 bases and J by 1 base, with 19 bases left in between. From germline, CDR1 is MNHEY and CDR2 SMNVEV (reference sequence). The CDR3 is made up of 16 amino acids. Here the CDR3 DNA reads TGTGCCAGCAGGCCCTTGGGACAAATCTTGTCCTACGAGCAGTACTTC. Its protein product is CASRPLGQILSYEQYF.

This chain's CDR3 is CASSHQFPGQASNQPQHF. In DNA form, the CDR3 reads TGTGCCAGCAGCCACCAATTTCCGGGACAGGCGTCCAATCAGCCCCAGCATTTT. The chain joins TRBV3-1 (or the pseudogene TRBV3-2) to TRBJ1-5, with 8 bases identical to TRBD1. CDR1 and CDR2 from the germline V gene are LGHDT and YNNKEL (reference sequence). CDR3 length: 18 residues. J lost 3 bases, V lost 3 bases, and 13 bases had no gene match.

The table lists this clone with a few counts. V gene TRBV10-3 combines with J gene TRBJ1-6, with unresolved D. CDR1 is ENHRY, CDR2 SYGVKD, per germline. This CDR3 has 15 residues. Trimming stripped 6 bases from V and 9 bases from J, with 18 bases between. CDR3 sequence reads: CAIRGMGSELSPLHF. The CDR3 coding sequence is TGTGCCATCAGGGGAATGGGGTCGGAGCTTTCACCCCTCCACTTT.

This rearrangement joins TRBV4-2 to TRBJ2-1; D is possibly TRBD2 (5 bases). Trimming took off 0 bases at V and 4 bases at J, with 13 bases between the two ends. Per germline, CDR1 LGHNA and CDR2 YNFKEQ. The length of the CDR3 is 16 residues. Here the CDR3 reads CASSQDDEGPYNEQFF. The CDR3 DNA sequence: TGTGCCAGCAGCCAAGATGACGAGGGTCCTTACAATGAGCAGTTCTTC.

The genes are TRBV10-2 and TRBJ2-7; 7 bases align to TRBD1. The germline V gene encodes CDR1 WSHSY and CDR2 SAAADI. The CDR3 contains 13 residues. Trimming removed 4 bases from V and 3 bases from J; junction bases left unmatched: 3. CDR3 amino acids: CASSGAGGYEQYF. DNA of the CDR3: TGCGCCAGCAGTGGGGCAGGGGGCTACGAGCAGTACTTC.

In DNA, the CDR3 is TGCGCCAGCAGCTCGACAGGGGGTATTGAAGAGCCCCAGCATTTT. This codes for CASSSTGGIEEPQHF. The chain has TRBV5-1 and TRBJ1-5, with 9 positions matching TRBD1. V lost 3 bases, J lost 8 bases, and 9 bases stayed unmatched. CDR1 is SGHRS and CDR2 is YFSETQ in the germline V gene. This CDR3 is 15 amino acids long.

The chain combines TRBV24-1 with TRBJ1-4, with 8 bases matching TRBD1. The trim removed 4 bases at V and 6 bases at J, leaving 9 bases unmatched. Per germline, CDR1 KGHDR and CDR2 SFDVKD. This CDR3 comprises 16 residues. The CDR3 DNA reads as TGTGCCACCAGTGACCGCGCCGGGACAGGACATGAAAAACTGTTTTTT. Translated: CATSDRAGTGHEKLFF.

The CDR3 loop is CASLDIDNSEAFF. Written as DNA, the CDR3 is TGTGCCAGTCTTGATATAGACAACTCTGAAGCTTTCTTT. V gene TRBV19 combines with J gene TRBJ1-1; unclear D gene. This CDR3 has 13 amino acids. The V gene's germline CDR1 is LNHDA and CDR2 SQIVND (reference sequence). Trimming removed 8 bases from V and 6 bases from J, with 16 bases in between.